Below are 4 T cell receptor beta chains sequenced from a single sample in a study of T-cell memory formation after mild COVID-19. MiXCR, run by TCRdb on the 5' RACE reads, gives a single entry per CDR3 protein. Here the sample spans a few hundred thousand distinct CDR3 sequences, approximately 21% being singletons. The sequenced material came from PBMCs or a T cell subset sorted from them (not recorded which). Receptor source: an adult woman who had mild COVID-19 (a few samples of this study predate the infection). Cell type and time point are not known.

This clonotype came up a few times. V usage is TRBV20-1 and J usage is TRBJ2-3; maybe TRBD2 (6 bases). Germline values: CDR1 DFQATT, CDR2 SNEGSKA (reference sequence). The V gene lost 5 bases and the J gene lost 1 base, with 10 bases spanning the gap. CDR3 size: 13 residues. CDR3 residues: CSAEWGGTDTQYF. CDR3 in DNA: TGCAGTGCTGAGTGGGGGGGCACAGATACGCAGTATTTT.

CDR3 in amino acids: CATSRGSLAGTQETQYF. The CDR3 DNA reads as TGTGCCACCAGCAGAGGTAGTCTAGCGGGGACACAAGAGACCCAGTACTTC. The gene calls are TRBV15 and TRBJ2-5; 9 bases are shared with TRBD2. This CDR3 spans 17 amino acids. The germline CDR1 and CDR2 sequences are LNHNV and YYDKDF (reference sequence). With 1 base clipped from V and 2 bases from J, the junction kept 8 bases outside the gene matches.

This clonotype was counted a few times. The chain links TRBV5-1 to TRBJ2-1, with TRBD1 matching 10 bases. CDR3 length equals 16 residues. Trimming at V came to 0 bases and at J to 5 bases, leaving 5 bases not matched to a gene. Germline-derived CDR1 and CDR2 are SGHRS and YFSETQ. CDR3 loop: CASSLEFGTGDNEQFF. The DNA for the CDR3 is TGCGCCAGCAGCTTGGAGTTTGGGACAGGGGACAATGAGCAGTTCTTC.

The chain uses TRBV20-1 and TRBJ2-5; 8 bases agree with TRBD2. V was pared by 0 bases and J by 2 bases, with 5 bases of the junction left unmatched. CDR1 is DFQATT, CDR2 SNEGSKA, per germline (reference sequence). The CDR3 covers 15 residues. CDR3 coding DNA: TGCAGTGCTAGAGAATTAGCGGGGCGGCAAGAGACCCAGTACTTC. Amino acids: CSARELAGRQETQYF.